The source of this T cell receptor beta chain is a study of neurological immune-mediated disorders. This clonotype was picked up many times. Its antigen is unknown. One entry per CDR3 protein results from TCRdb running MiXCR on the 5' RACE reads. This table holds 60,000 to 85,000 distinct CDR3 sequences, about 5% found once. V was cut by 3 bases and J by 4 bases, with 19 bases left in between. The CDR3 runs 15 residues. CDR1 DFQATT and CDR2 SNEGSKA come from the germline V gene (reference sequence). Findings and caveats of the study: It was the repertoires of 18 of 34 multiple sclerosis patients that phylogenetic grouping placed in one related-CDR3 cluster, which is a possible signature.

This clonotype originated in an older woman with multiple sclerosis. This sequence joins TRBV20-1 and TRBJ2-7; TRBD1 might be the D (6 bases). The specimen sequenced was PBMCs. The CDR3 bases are TGCAGTGCTAGCGGCCAGCAGATCCAGGGGTACGAGCAGTACTTC. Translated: CSASGQQIQGYEQYF.